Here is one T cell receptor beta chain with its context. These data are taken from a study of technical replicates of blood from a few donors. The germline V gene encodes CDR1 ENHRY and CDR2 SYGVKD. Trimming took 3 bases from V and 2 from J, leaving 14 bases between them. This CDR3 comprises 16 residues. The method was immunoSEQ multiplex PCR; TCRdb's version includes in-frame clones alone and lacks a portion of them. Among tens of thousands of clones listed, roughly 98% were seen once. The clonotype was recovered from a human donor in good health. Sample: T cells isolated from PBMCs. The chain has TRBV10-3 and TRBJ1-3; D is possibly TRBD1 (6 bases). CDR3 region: CAISEGRAGAGNTIYF. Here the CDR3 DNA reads TGTGCCATCAGTGAAGGTCGGGCAGGGGCTGGAAACACCATATATTTT.